Listed below are T cell receptor beta chains from one sample, sequenced in a study of response to subunit inactivated influenza vaccine. TCRdb analysed the RT-PCR reads with MiXCR anew, one entry per CDR3 protein. The data hold 500,000 to 550,000 distinct CDR3 sequences, with roughly 7.9% observed a single time. This specimen consisted of PBMCs from blood, obtained less than 25 months after vaccination. These receptor sequences come from a man between 50 and 70 years old who received an inactivated influenza vaccine. Both conserved end residues are part of each CDR3. Clone size is stated in some rows and not others, as once, few, many or a class when expanded.

J: TRBJ2-7; V: TRBV7-9; size: few; CDR3: CASSSLRGGIEQYF
J: TRBJ2-2; V: TRBV20-1; size: few; CDR3: CSARGLAGGANTGELFF
J: TRBJ1-2; V: TRBV20-1; size: many; CDR3: CSAPHRDRGDGYTF
J: TRBJ2-7; V: TRBV7-2; size: .; CDR3: CASSRDTHSYEQYF
J: TRBJ2-7; V: TRBV12-3/TRBV12-4; size: many; CDR3: CASTVGDRRVHF
J: TRBJ2-5; V: TRBV14; size: .; CDR3: CASSSQGHSSQETQYF
J: TRBJ1-5; V: TRBV12-3/TRBV12-4; size: many; CDR3: CASSYEALSHNQPQHF
J: TRBJ2-7; V: TRBV6-1; size: many; CDR3: CASSEVGFQYF
J: TRBJ2-1; V: TRBV20-1; size: .; CDR3: CSARKLYNEQSF
J: TRBJ1-5; V: TRBV6-1; size: many; CDR3: CASTHRGGLQPQHF
J: TRBJ2-1; V: TRBV5-8; size: .; CDR3: CASNIQGAGGEQFF
J: TRBJ2-3; V: TRBV7-6; size: .; CDR3: CASSLGTTGTDTQYF
J: TRBJ1-1; V: TRBV7-2; size: .; CDR3: CASSPLPATEAFF
J: TRBJ1-1; V: TRBV15; size: few; CDR3: CATSRQGLGTEAFF
J: TRBJ2-3; V: TRBV20-1; size: few; CDR3: CSATERDWADTQYF
J: TRBJ1-6; V: TRBV4-3; size: few; CDR3: CASSQGATNNSPLHF
J: TRBJ2-2; V: TRBV24-1; size: .; CDR3: CATRENTGELFF
J: TRBJ1-4; V: TRBV20-1; size: many; CDR3: CSARRTAATNEKLFF
J: TRBJ2-7; V: TRBV6-6; size: .; CDR3: CASTPGHNYEQYF
J: TRBJ1-3; V: TRBV5-8; size: many; CDR3: CASSPAGNTIYF
J: TRBJ2-1; V: TRBV10-3; size: few; CDR3: CAISGGDYNEQFF
J: TRBJ2-3; V: TRBV10-3; size: .; CDR3: CAIRGTSGGLDTQYF
J: TRBJ1-1; V: TRBV24-1; size: few; CDR3: CATSDSFTGTEAFF
J: TRBJ1-5; V: TRBV6-2/TRBV6-3; size: many; CDR3: CASSFGGYQPQHF
J: TRBJ2-2; V: TRBV20-1; size: few; CDR3: CSAHSRGRAAGELFF
J: TRBJ2-3; V: TRBV20-1; size: .; CDR3: CSVGVRSTDTQYF
J: TRBJ1-5; V: TRBV20-1; size: many; CDR3: CSARDFSHSNQPQHF
J: TRBJ2-7; V: TRBV6-1; size: few; CDR3: CASSPAGQPGEQYF
J: TRBJ1-4; V: TRBV20-1; size: few; CDR3: CSALPVGGTNEKLFF
J: TRBJ1-6; V: TRBV25-1; size: few; CDR3: CASRTGLWSPLHF
J: TRBJ1-5; V: TRBV11-3; size: few; CDR3: CASSFAAFNQPQHF
J: TRBJ2-5; V: TRBV6-1; size: .; CDR3: CASNDRGPQETQYF
J: TRBJ2-3; V: TRBV29-1; size: .; CDR3: CSVFSGGGTDTQYF
J: TRBJ2-7; V: TRBV12-3/TRBV12-4; size: many; CDR3: CASSLGTGGAYEQYF
J: TRBJ2-1; V: TRBV7-9; size: many; CDR3: CASSSRTTGGDYNEQFF
J: TRBJ2-5; V: TRBV20-1; size: .; CDR3: CSAREGAETQYF
J: TRBJ1-6; V: TRBV7-2; size: few; CDR3: CASSPGDSLNSPLHF
J: TRBJ2-1; V: TRBV7-2; size: .; CDR3: CASRVGPYNEQFF
J: TRBJ2-1; V: TRBV5-1; size: few; CDR3: CASSHGQGLYNEQFF
J: TRBJ2-2; V: TRBV14; size: many; CDR3: CASSQVFGSGATGELFF
J: TRBJ2-2; V: TRBV4-1; size: .; CDR3: CASSQEIGSTGATGELFF
J: TRBJ2-1; V: TRBV5-1; size: many; CDR3: CASSLGIVGDEQFF
J: TRBJ1-2; V: TRBV7-2; size: few; CDR3: CASSGRNYGYTF
J: TRBJ2-3; V: TRBV9; size: many; CDR3: CASSAGLADTDTQYF
J: TRBJ2-7; V: TRBV20-1; size: few; CDR3: CSARGKYGTYEQYF
J: TRBJ2-7; V: TRBV28; size: .; CDR3: CASRDVSRLYEQYF
J: TRBJ2-1; V: TRBV4-3; size: .; CDR3: CASSQGQSLPYNEQFF
J: TRBJ2-3; V: TRBV18; size: .; CDR3: CASSPPVSDTQYF
J: TRBJ2-1; V: TRBV4-2; size: .; CDR3: CASSQDFVSGFTLPYNEQFF
J: TRBJ1-1; V: TRBV13; size: .; CDR3: CASSRLLAGTEAFF
J: TRBJ2-3; V: TRBV20-1; size: .; CDR3: CSARGGEGTDTQYF
J: TRBJ1-5; V: TRBV4-1; size: .; CDR3: CASGPRLRISNPRPPNQPQHF
J: TRBJ2-2; V: TRBV7-8; size: .; CDR3: CAIPDRARHTGELFF
J: TRBJ2-7; V: TRBV7-9; size: few; CDR3: CASSLGGSGDEQYF
J: TRBJ2-1; V: TRBV6-1; size: many; CDR3: CATATSGGVGNEQFF